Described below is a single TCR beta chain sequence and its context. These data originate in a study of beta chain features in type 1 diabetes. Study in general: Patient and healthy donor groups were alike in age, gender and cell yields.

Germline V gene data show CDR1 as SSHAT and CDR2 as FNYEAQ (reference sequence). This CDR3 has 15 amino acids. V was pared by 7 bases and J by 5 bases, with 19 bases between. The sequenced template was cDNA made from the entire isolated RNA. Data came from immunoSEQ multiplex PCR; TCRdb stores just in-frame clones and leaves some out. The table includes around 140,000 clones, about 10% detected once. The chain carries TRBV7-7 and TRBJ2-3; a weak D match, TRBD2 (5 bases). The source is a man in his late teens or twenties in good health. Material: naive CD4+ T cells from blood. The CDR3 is CASTPLSRGLDTQYF. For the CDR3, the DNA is TGTGCCAGCACTCCTCTCAGCCGGGGTTTAGATACGCAGTATTTT.